The rows below give T cell receptor beta chains drawn from one sample of a study of blood T cell repertoires in COVID-19. Sequencing used immunoSEQ multiplex PCR; TCRdb keeps in-frame clones, though not all of them. The table lists a few hundred thousand clones, 75% to 90% of them singletons. The sample taken for sequencing was PBMCs or T cells enriched from blood (not recorded which). These TCRs come from a man aged 35 to 55 who had recovered from COVID-19. CDR3s include the opening cysteine and the closing phenylalanine or tryptophan. The order of the fields is V gene, J gene, clone size, D gene, CDR3 protein, CDR3 DNA. A D gene is named only where the DNA matches it firmly. Clone size appears in some rows only: once, few, many, or a class for an expanded clone.

v_call: TRBV9
j_call: TRBJ2-2
clone_size: .
d_call: TRBD1
cdr3_aa: CASSPSTGGGTGELFF
cdr3_nt: TGTGCCAGCAGCCCTTCGACAGGGGGTGGCACCGGGGAGCTGTTTTTT

v_call: TRBV5-6
j_call: TRBJ2-7
clone_size: .
d_call: TRBD1
cdr3_aa: CASSLGQGHEQYF
cdr3_nt: TGTGCCAGCAGCTTGGGACAGGGCCACGAGCAGTACTTC

v_call: TRBV27
j_call: TRBJ2-2
clone_size: .
d_call: TRBD2
cdr3_aa: CASSFGAGGGELFF
cdr3_nt: TGTGCCAGCAGTTTTGGGGCGGGAGGTGGGGAGCTGTTTTTT

v_call: TRBV27
j_call: TRBJ1-1
clone_size: few
d_call: .
cdr3_aa: CASTRGAYGGNTEAFF
cdr3_nt: TGTGCCAGCACTCGTGGGGCGTATGGTGGGAACACTGAAGCTTTCTTT

v_call: TRBV27
j_call: TRBJ2-1
clone_size: .
d_call: .
cdr3_aa: CASSSTRMQFF
cdr3_nt: TGTGCCAGCAGTTCGACCAGGATGCAGTTCTTC

v_call: TRBV2
j_call: TRBJ2-1
clone_size: .
d_call: TRBD2
cdr3_aa: CASIGLAGGVAEQFF
cdr3_nt: TGTGCCAGCATTGGACTAGCGGGAGGCGTGGCTGAGCAGTTCTTC

v_call: TRBV5-1
j_call: TRBJ2-4
clone_size: .
d_call: TRBD1
cdr3_aa: CASSLGTVAKNIQYF
cdr3_nt: TGCGCCAGCAGCCTCGGGACAGTAGCCAAAAACATTCAGTACTTC

v_call: TRBV7-2
j_call: TRBJ1-4
clone_size: few
d_call: TRBD1
cdr3_aa: CASSLGGQGDEKLFF
cdr3_nt: TGTGCCAGCAGCTTAGGGGGACAGGGGGATGAAAAACTGTTTTTT

v_call: TRBV2
j_call: TRBJ1-6
clone_size: .
d_call: .
cdr3_aa: CASSYSSYNSPLHF
cdr3_nt: TGTGCCAGCAGTTACAGCTCCTATAATTCACCCCTCCACTTT

v_call: TRBV30
j_call: TRBJ1-3
clone_size: .
d_call: .
cdr3_aa: CAWSVSGTGNTIYF
cdr3_nt: TGTGCCTGGAGCGTTTCTGGGACAGGAAACACCATATATTTT

v_call: TRBV7-9
j_call: TRBJ1-4
clone_size: .
d_call: .
cdr3_aa: CASSFSTNEKLFF
cdr3_nt: TGTGCCAGCAGCTTCTCAACTAATGAAAAACTGTTTTTT

v_call: TRBV2
j_call: TRBJ1-3
clone_size: .
d_call: .
cdr3_aa: CASSMGHTRNTIYF
cdr3_nt: TGTGCCAGCAGTATGGGGCACACTAGAAACACCATATATTTT

v_call: TRBV12-2
j_call: TRBJ1-2
clone_size: .
d_call: .
cdr3_aa: CASRSPYDTGQGGFLYGYTF
cdr3_nt: TGTGCAAGTCGCTCACCATATGACACTGGGCAGGGTGGGTTTTTGTATGGCTACACCTTC

v_call: TRBV29-1
j_call: TRBJ1-2
clone_size: .
d_call: .
cdr3_aa: CSASTYINYGYTF
cdr3_nt: TGCAGCGCCTCGACTTATATTAACTATGGCTACACCTTC

v_call: TRBV19
j_call: TRBJ1-1
clone_size: .
d_call: .
cdr3_aa: CASSMNLGRKIEAFF
cdr3_nt: TGTGCCAGTAGTATGAATTTGGGGAGAAAAATCGAAGCTTTCTTT

v_call: TRBV19
j_call: TRBJ1-4
clone_size: once
d_call: .
cdr3_aa: CASSIQKSNEKLFF
cdr3_nt: TGTGCCAGTAGTATACAGAAGTCTAATGAAAAACTGTTTTTT

v_call: TRBV2
j_call: TRBJ1-2
clone_size: .
d_call: .
cdr3_aa: CASPTQVGSYGYTF
cdr3_nt: TGTGCCAGCCCAACACAGGTCGGGAGCTATGGCTACACCTTC

v_call: TRBV5-1
j_call: TRBJ2-7
clone_size: .
d_call: .
cdr3_aa: CASSLTGVNEQYF
cdr3_nt: TGCGCCAGCAGCTTGACGGGAGTGAATGAGCAGTACTTC

v_call: TRBV7-3
j_call: TRBJ2-2
clone_size: many
d_call: .
cdr3_aa: CASSFGTGELFF
cdr3_nt: TGTGCCAGCAGCTTCGGCACCGGGGAGCTGTTTTTT

v_call: TRBV29-1
j_call: TRBJ2-7
clone_size: .
d_call: TRBD2
cdr3_aa: CSVWLTSGMSYEQYF
cdr3_nt: TGCAGCGTGTGGCTGACTAGCGGGATGTCCTACGAGCAGTACTTC

v_call: TRBV12-3/TRBV12-4
j_call: TRBJ1-1
clone_size: .
d_call: .
cdr3_aa: CASSLPYTEAFF
cdr3_nt: TGTGCCAGCAGCCTCCCGTACACTGAAGCTTTCTTT

v_call: TRBV2
j_call: TRBJ2-6
clone_size: .
d_call: TRBD2
cdr3_aa: CASGTSGSGANVLTF
cdr3_nt: TGTGCCAGCGGGACTAGCGGGTCCGGGGCCAACGTCCTGACTTTC

v_call: TRBV9
j_call: TRBJ2-5
clone_size: .
d_call: TRBD2
cdr3_aa: CASSPSGGQETQYF
cdr3_nt: TGTGCCAGCAGCCCCTCGGGGGGGCAAGAGACCCAGTACTTC

v_call: TRBV5-6
j_call: TRBJ1-1
clone_size: few
d_call: .
cdr3_aa: CASSLWGVGTEAFF
cdr3_nt: TGTGCCAGCAGCTTGTGGGGGGTAGGCACTGAAGCTTTCTTT

v_call: TRBV6-4
j_call: TRBJ1-6
clone_size: once
d_call: .
cdr3_aa: CASSRVGGLDSPLHF
cdr3_nt: TGTGCCAGCAGTCGGGTCGGAGGTTTGGATTCACCCCTCCACTTT

v_call: TRBV5-1
j_call: TRBJ2-7
clone_size: few
d_call: .
cdr3_aa: CASSLDGYEQYF
cdr3_nt: TGCGCCAGCAGCTTGGACGGCTACGAGCAGTACTTC